The 25 T cell receptor beta chains below come from one sample, sequenced in a study of CD8+CD57+ T cells in acquired aplastic anemia. Sequencing involved patients with CD8+CD57+ cell expansion previously shown by flow cytometry. It was genomic DNA that served as the template for profiling TCR beta VDJ and CDR3. Each CDR3 protein is one row after TCRdb ran MiXCR on the reads. The sample records around 130,000 distinct CDR3 sequences, under 65% being singletons. Sequencing was done on a sample of sorted CD4+, CD8+, or CD8+CD57+ T cells (not recorded which) from PBMCs. These receptors came from a human donor with aplastic anemia.

The sample holds a few counts of this clonotype. This chain joins TRBV20-1 and TRBJ2-5, with D perhaps TRBD2 (5 bases). The germline CDR1 and CDR2 sequences are DFQATT and SNEGSKA (reference sequence). The CDR3 has 13 amino acids. For the CDR3, the DNA is TGCACCGTGGATTCGAGCGGACAAGAGACCCAGTACTTC. It codes for CTVDSSGQETQYF.

J is TRBJ2-7 and V is TRBV29-1; possible D gene TRBD1, 5 bases. V lost 6 bases and J lost 5, with 17 bases in between. Germline lookup yields CDR1 SQVTM and CDR2 ANQGSEA. The length of the CDR3 is 13 residues. CDR3: CSVASRERDEQYF. CDR3 DNA: TGCAGCGTAGCGTCCAGGGAACGCGACGAGCAGTACTTC.

There are many counts of this clonotype. The chain links TRBV7-2 to TRBJ2-2, with D unresolved. The germline V and J ends were trimmed by 1 base and 3 bases, with 3 bases remaining between them. CDR1 and CDR2 from the germline V gene are SGHTA and FQGNSA. The CDR3 is 13 residues long. For the CDR3, the DNA is TGTGCCAGCAGCTTAGGCTACACCGGGGAGCTGTTTTTT. Translating it yields CASSLGYTGELFF.

The V and J genes are TRBV29-1 and TRBJ1-1; no clear D. The CDR3 is made up of 12 amino acids. The V end lost 1 base, the J end lost 1 base, and 4 bases lay between the germline ends. CDR1 and CDR2 from the germline V gene are SQVTM and ANQGSEA. CDR3 sequence (DNA): TGCAGCGTTGAAGGAGGGAACACTGAAGCTTTCTTT. Protein: CSVEGGNTEAFF.

There are a few counts of this clonotype. This may be a read error: a much more frequent sequence differs by one nucleotide. The J gene is TRBJ2-3, the V gene TRBV2; 10 positions agree with TRBD2. In germline, CDR1 is SNHLY, CDR2 FYNNEI. This CDR3 has 17 amino acids. J lost 5 bases, V lost 6 bases, and 14 bases had no gene match. The CDR3: CASSLLSGGAMVDTQYF. CDR3 nucleotide sequence: TGTGCCAGCAGCCTCCTGAGCGGGGGGGCCATGGTAGATACGCAGTATTTT.

This clonotype has a handful of counts. The V and J genes are TRBV19 and TRBJ1-2; 7 positions agree with TRBD1. J gave up 4 bases and V 5 bases, and 10 bases lay outside the gene matches. Germline V gene data show CDR1 as LNHDA and CDR2 as SQIVND (reference sequence). The length of the CDR3 is 15 residues. CDR3 nucleotides: TGTGCCAGTAGTTCGATAGGGGGCGTCGGCTATGGCTACACCTTC. This translates into CASSSIGGVGYGYTF. The whole variable domain, filled in from reference TRBV19 and TRBJ1-2, reads DGGITQSPKYLFRKEGQNVTLSCEQNLNHDAMYWYRQDPGQGLRLIYYSQIVNDFQKGDIAEGYSVSREKKESFPLTVTSAQKNPTAFYLCASSSIGGVGYGYTFGSGTRLTVV.

This clonotype has a handful of counts. The gene calls are TRBV2 and TRBJ2-1; 7 nucleotides match TRBD1. This CDR3 is 14 amino acids long. Per germline, CDR1 SNHLY and CDR2 FYNNEI. V shed 1 base, J shed 7 bases, and the junction held 4 bases outside the gene matches. The CDR3 bases are TGTGCCAGCAGTGAAGGACAGGGCGGAAATGAGCAGTTCTTC. Protein sequence: CASSEGQGGNEQFF.

The rearrangement uses TRBV5-1 and TRBJ2-7, with a possible D match to TRBD1 (6 bases). This CDR3 contains 14 residues. V was shortened by 7 bases and J by 7 bases, with 21 bases between the two germline ends. CDR1 is SGHRS, CDR2 YFSETQ, per germline. The CDR3 loop reads CASSPGHRAWEQYF. CDR3 DNA: TGCGCCAGCTCGCCGGGACACCGGGCGTGGGAGCAGTACTTC. The whole variable domain, filled in from reference TRBV5-1 and TRBJ2-7, reads KAGVTQTPRYLIKTRGQQVTLSCSPISGHRSVSWYQQTPGQGLQFLFEYFSETQRNKGNFPGRFSGRQFSNSRSEMNVSTLELGDSALYLCASSPGHRAWEQYFGPGTRLTVT.

The genes are TRBV19 and TRBJ2-5; a possible D gene is TRBD1 (5 bases). Trimming took 10 bases from V and 4 from J, leaving 10 bases between them. Germline CDR1 is LNHDA and CDR2 is SQIVND (reference sequence). CDR3 length equals 11 residues. CDR3 sequence: CATQGRETQYF. CDR3 in DNA: TGTGCCACTCAGGGCAGAGAGACCCAGTACTTC.

A single count supports this clonotype. As DNA, the CDR3 is TGTGCCAGCAGTGAATCGGGTAGCGGGGGCTACTCCTACAATGAGCAGTTCTTC. Protein product: CASSESGSGGYSYNEQFF. The chain has TRBV25-1 and TRBJ2-1; 9 bases fit TRBD2. Germline values: CDR1 MGHDK, CDR2 SYGVNS. The CDR3 consists of 18 residues. The ends lost 1 base at V and 0 bases at J; junction bases unmatched: 7.

The V call is TRBV9, the J call TRBJ1-3, with D hard to call. The CDR3 sequence is 14 residues long. V shed 0 bases and J shed 7 bases, with 11 bases lying between them. Per germline, CDR1 SGDLS and CDR2 YYNGEE. The CDR3 protein is CASSVATPGNTIYF. CDR3 sequence (DNA): TGTGCCAGCAGCGTAGCTACTCCGGGTAACACCATATATTTT.

This clonotype came up a few times. This sequence joins TRBV9 and TRBJ2-6; 10 bases match TRBD2. Germline CDR1 reads SGDLS; CDR2 reads YYNGEE. The CDR3 sequence is 18 residues long. V shed 2 bases, J shed 0 bases, and the junction held 5 bases outside the gene matches. In nucleotides, the CDR3 is TGTGCCAGCAGCGTTAGCGGGGGGAGGCCCTCTGGGGCCAACGTCCTGACTTTC. Its protein product is CASSVSGGRPSGANVLTF.

The CDR3 DNA reads TGTGCCAGCAGCTTAGACGGAGTTACGCAGTATTTT. Encoded protein: CASSLDGVTQYF. The chain employs TRBV7-9 and TRBJ2-3; D gene unclear. Germline V gene sequence: CDR1 SEHNR, CDR2 FQNEAQ (reference sequence). The length of the CDR3 is 12 residues. Trimming removed 1 base at V and 8 bases at J, with 7 bases between.

This clonotype has only a few counts. The chain links TRBV7-3 to TRBJ1-6, with no clear D. Trimming shortened V by 2 bases and J by 4 bases, and 6 bases separated the two germline ends. The germline CDR1 and CDR2 sequences are SGHTA and FQGTGA. The length of the CDR3 is 14 residues. The chain's CDR3 is CASSLFGYNSPLHF. The CDR3 DNA reads as TGTGCCAGCAGCTTATTCGGATATAATTCACCCCTCCACTTT.

V usage is TRBV10-3 and J usage is TRBJ1-1, with D perhaps TRBD1 (5 bases). There are 13 residues in the CDR3. V dropped 7 bases and J dropped 1 base, with 10 bases sitting between them. Germline CDR1 is ENHRY and CDR2 is SYGVKD. CDR3 coding DNA: TGTGCCATCAACGGCAGGGAGAACACTGAAGCTTTCTTT. Translating it yields CAINGRENTEAFF.

This clonotype was recorded a few times. The CDR3 here is CSVARRGGTQYF. In DNA form, the CDR3 reads TGCAGCGTTGCTCGGAGGGGAGGTACGCAGTATTTT. V is TRBV29-1 and J is TRBJ2-3; weak D call: TRBD2 (6 bases). Deletions cut 4 bases from V and 8 bases from J, with 13 bases between. Germline CDR1 SQVTM, CDR2 ANQGSEA. This CDR3 is 12 amino acids long.

The chain employs TRBV10-3 and TRBJ2-4, with 9 bases aligning to TRBD1. This CDR3 is built from 15 residues. With 3 bases clipped from V and 7 bases from J, the junction kept 7 bases outside the gene matches. Per germline, CDR1 ENHRY and CDR2 SYGVKD. Here the CDR3 DNA reads TGTGCCATCAGTGATGAGTGGACAGGGGAGAACATTCAGTACTTC. This codes for CAISDEWTGENIQYF.

The V call is TRBV15, the J call TRBJ2-3; D might be TRBD1 (7 bases). V was clipped by 0 bases and J by 6 bases, with 13 bases between them. The CDR3 loop spans 15 amino acids. Germline V CDR1 and CDR2: LNHNV, YYDKDF (reference sequence). CDR3 coding DNA: TGTGCCACCAGCAGAGATCGGGGGACAGCCGATACGCAGTATTTT. Translated: CATSRDRGTADTQYF.

The chain has TRBV10-3 and TRBJ2-3, with D perhaps TRBD1 (5 bases). Germline-derived CDR1 and CDR2 are ENHRY and SYGVKD. The CDR3 contains 14 residues. Trimming shortened V by 6 bases and J by 2 bases, and 12 bases separated the two germline ends. CDR3 in amino acids: CAISRQLFTDTQYF. Written as DNA, the CDR3 is TGTGCCATCAGCCGACAGCTCTTCACAGATACGCAGTATTTT.

This CDR3 reads CASGSIGGGTYELFF. CDR3 bases: TGTGCCAGCGGCTCCATCGGCGGGGGGACCTACGAGCTGTTTTTT. The chain recombines TRBV12-3 or TRBV12-4 with TRBJ2-2, with TRBD2 identical over 8 bases. V lost 8 bases, J lost 11 bases, and 16 bases stayed unmatched. The CDR3 extends over 15 amino acids.

The chain is built from TRBV5-6 and TRBJ1-2, with 8 bases that match TRBD1. The ends lost 4 bases at V and 7 bases at J; junction bases unmatched: 6. Germline loops: CDR1 SGHDT, CDR2 YYEEEE. CDR3 size: 13 residues. DNA for the CDR3: TGTGCCAGCAGCCCGCGACAGGGGATTGGCTACACCTTC. Translated, it gives CASSPRQGIGYTF.

This rearrangement joins TRBV7-8 to TRBJ1-6; no definite D call. The CDR3 totals 12 residues. V was trimmed by 3 bases and J by 9 bases, leaving 6 bases between them. Germline V gene data show CDR1 as SGHVS and CDR2 as FQNEAQ. The CDR3 bases are TGTGCCAGCAGCTTCTCAGGTTCACCCCTCCACTTT. It specifies CASSFSGSPLHF.

The rearrangement uses TRBV24-1 and TRBJ2-5; D not certain. V was trimmed by 3 bases and J by 5 bases, leaving 6 bases between them. CDR3 size: 12 residues. CDR1 and CDR2 (germline): KGHDR, SFDVKD. For the CDR3, the DNA is TGTGCCACCAGTGATCCCGGGGAGACCCAGTACTTC. Its protein is CATSDPGETQYF.

This clonotype has only one observation. V and J are TRBV4-2 and TRBJ2-7; D not certain. V lost 0 bases and J 0 bases, leaving 15 bases between the germline ends. The germline gives CDR1 LGHNA, CDR2 YNFKEQ. The CDR3 sequence is 17 residues long. The CDR3, as DNA: TGTGCCAGCAGCCAAGAGTGGAGTGCGGAGAACTCCTACGAGCAGTACTTC. This sequence encodes CASSQEWSAENSYEQYF.

Comments on this clonotype: Just one base apart from a much larger clone, this may be a read error. The J gene is TRBJ2-7, the V gene TRBV6-5, with D tentatively TRBD1 (6 bases). Germline V CDR1 and CDR2: MNHEY, SVGAGI. V was trimmed by 4 bases and J by 2 bases, leaving 12 bases between them. The CDR3 has 14 residues. In DNA form, the CDR3 reads TGTGCCAGCAGTTGGGCAGGGGATGCCTACGAGCAGTACTTC. Protein: CASSWAGDAYEQYF.